This is a list of T cell receptor beta chains from one sample in a study of technical replicates of blood from four donors. The repertoire was sequenced with immunoSEQ multiplex PCR; TCRdb's copy has only in-frame clones and lacks some. The sample has 100,000 or so clones; over 85% are singletons. Sample: T cells isolated from PBMCs. These TCRs come from a human donor in good health. CDR3s include the opening cysteine and the closing phenylalanine or tryptophan.

V: TRBV27; CDR3: CASSGGSSGKNTQYF
V: TRBV11-2; CDR3: CASSLWAGGEVGEQFF
V: TRBV4-2; CDR3: CASSQEPEGAWEKLFF
V: TRBV6-5; CDR3: CASSYSSGGYEKLFF
V: TRBV5-1; CDR3: CASSRGGTDTQYF
V: TRBV15; CDR3: CATSTRTDLAKNIQYF
V: TRBV5-3; CDR3: CARSLSRATNEKLFF
V: TRBV20-1; CDR3: CSIRFRDTQYF
V: TRBV28; CDR3: CASSSGSNYGYTF
V: TRBV2; CDR3: CASSEGLSGGTEAFF
V: TRBV5-4; CDR3: CASSPSYQETQYF
V: TRBV5-4; CDR3: CASSLPVGLLDNEQFF
V: TRBV6-4; CDR3: CASRPGPGRKEEAFF
V: TRBV6-5; CDR3: CASSFRDTRTDTQYF
V: TRBV2; CDR3: CASNGNSNQPQHF
V: TRBV11-2; CDR3: CASRGGDPWFANTGELFF
V: TRBV7-9; CDR3: CASSLGAGGDETQYF
V: TRBV10-3; CDR3: CAISESPKGARMAFF
V: TRBV7-7; CDR3: CASSLIGGTGELFF
V: TRBV4-1; CDR3: CASSQVGTDQETQYF
V: TRBV28; CDR3: CASSLASSLNTGELFF
V: TRBV5-1; CDR3: CASSLSTGSGANVLTF
V: TRBV21-1; CDR3: CASRGRDKKEQYF
V: TRBV11-2; CDR3: CASSSSDRANSPLHF
V: TRBV5-1; CDR3: CASSLAGTGGLDTQYF
V: TRBV14; CDR3: CASSQSTGPRTYGYTF
V: TRBV7-2; CDR3: CASSLDRANTEAFF
V: TRBV11-2; CDR3: CASSLGPFYGYTF
V: TRBV7-8; CDR3: CASSFSSRGSLYGYTF
V: TRBV6-4; CDR3: CASSDGGQGTDTQYF
V: TRBV20-1; CDR3: CSASGGNGYTF